This is a list of T cell receptor beta chains from one sample in a study of T-cell memory formation after mild COVID-19. TCRdb called the 5' RACE reads again in MiXCR, with one record for every CDR3 protein. The sample carries 120,000 or so distinct CDR3 sequences, roughly 6.2% recorded once. The sequenced sample was PBMCs or a T cell subset sorted from them (not recorded which). The receptor source for this set is an adult woman who had mild COVID-19 (a few samples of this study predate the infection). Cell type and time point are not known. CDR3s include the opening cysteine and the closing phenylalanine or tryptophan. D genes are given only for firm matches. Rows may omit the clone size; those that give it use once, few, many or a size class.

J: TRBJ2-7
V: TRBV7-8
size: many
D: TRBD2
CDR3: CASSPRIVTSGGSYEQYF
DNA: TGTGCCAGCAGCCCCCGGATAGTGACTAGCGGGGGGTCCTACGAGCAGTACTTC

J: TRBJ2-3
V: TRBV9
size: NA
D: TRBD2
CDR3: CASSPPWGSGREDTQYF
DNA: TGTGCCAGCAGCCCCCCTTGGGGGAGCGGGAGAGAAGATACGCAGTATTTT

J: TRBJ2-4
V: TRBV12-3/TRBV12-4
size: NA
D: TRBD1
CDR3: CASSLGTGDGRIQYF
DNA: TGTGCCAGCAGTTTAGGGACAGGGGACGGTCGAATTCAGTACTTC

J: TRBJ1-6
V: TRBV7-2
size: many
D: NA
CDR3: CASSLAGGLPLHF
DNA: TGTGCCAGCAGCTTAGCGGGGGGGTTACCCCTCCACTTT

J: TRBJ2-6
V: TRBV6-5
size: many
D: TRBD1
CDR3: CASSYSRTGLAGANVLTF
DNA: TGTGCCAGCAGTTACTCCAGGACAGGGTTGGCTGGGGCCAACGTCCTGACTTTC

J: TRBJ1-2
V: TRBV7-2
size: many
D: NA
CDR3: CASSLGSGEIYGYTF
DNA: TGTGCCAGCAGCTTAGGTTCAGGGGAGATATATGGCTACACCTTC

J: TRBJ2-7
V: TRBV7-8
size: NA
D: NA
CDR3: CASSSTRFSRSYEQYF
DNA: TGTGCCAGCAGCTCCACTAGGTTTTCGCGCTCCTACGAGCAGTACTTC

J: TRBJ1-1
V: TRBV7-9
size: few
D: TRBD1
CDR3: CASRGQGAKVEAFF
DNA: TGTGCCAGCAGGGGACAGGGGGCGAAAGTTGAAGCTTTCTTT

J: TRBJ2-3
V: TRBV29-1
size: NA
D: NA
CDR3: CSASPGLHTDTQYF
DNA: TGCAGCGCTTCTCCGGGACTCCACACAGATACGCAGTATTTT

J: TRBJ2-7
V: TRBV30
size: few
D: NA
CDR3: CAWSRGAVRDGSYEQYF
DNA: TGTGCCTGGAGCCGGGGCGCCGTCCGGGACGGCTCCTACGAGCAGTACTTC

J: TRBJ2-5
V: TRBV5-6
size: few
D: NA
CDR3: CASSWRQPKETQYF
DNA: TGTGCCAGCAGCTGGAGACAGCCTAAAGAGACCCAGTACTTC

J: TRBJ2-3
V: TRBV7-3
size: few
D: TRBD2
CDR3: CASSLDSAGGTDTQYF
DNA: TGTGCCAGCAGCTTAGATAGTGCGGGGGGCACAGATACGCAGTATTTT

J: TRBJ2-7
V: TRBV5-1
size: few
D: TRBD1
CDR3: CASSLRQGIGEQYF
DNA: TGCGCCAGCAGCTTAAGACAGGGGATCGGAGAGCAGTACTTC

J: TRBJ2-2
V: TRBV7-9
size: many
D: NA
CDR3: CASLKALWPGELFF
DNA: TGTGCCAGCCTGAAGGCCCTTTGGCCCGGGGAGCTGTTTTTT

J: TRBJ2-1
V: TRBV12-3/TRBV12-4
size: few
D: NA
CDR3: CASSLPNRLGAYNEQFF
DNA: TGTGCCAGCAGTCTACCGAACAGACTTGGAGCATACAATGAGCAGTTCTTC

J: TRBJ2-7
V: TRBV6-5
size: few
D: TRBD1
CDR3: CASRRQQGSSYEQYF
DNA: TGTGCCAGCAGACGCCAACAGGGGTCCTCCTACGAGCAGTACTTC

J: TRBJ2-1
V: TRBV12-3/TRBV12-4
size: many
D: NA
CDR3: CASRVSLRDEQFF
DNA: TGTGCCAGCAGAGTTTCCCTTCGGGATGAGCAGTTCTTC

J: TRBJ2-2
V: TRBV12-3/TRBV12-4
size: many
D: NA
CDR3: CASSPDTYTGELFF
DNA: TGTGCCAGCAGTCCGGACACCTACACCGGGGAGCTGTTTTTT

J: TRBJ2-7
V: TRBV5-1
size: NA
D: TRBD1
CDR3: CASSFKGQGRYEQYF
DNA: TGCGCCAGCAGCTTTAAGGGACAGGGCCGGTACGAGCAGTACTTC

J: TRBJ1-2
V: TRBV18
size: NA
D: NA
CDR3: CASSREYGYTF
DNA: TGTGCCAGCTCAAGGGAATATGGCTACACCTTC

J: TRBJ2-5
V: TRBV5-1
size: many
D: NA
CDR3: CASLGDGETQYF
DNA: TGCGCCAGCCTAGGCGACGGAGAGACCCAGTACTTC

J: TRBJ2-3
V: TRBV7-2
size: many
D: TRBD2
CDR3: CASSLDASGITDTQYF
DNA: TGTGCCAGCAGCTTAGACGCGAGCGGGATCACAGATACGCAGTATTTT

J: TRBJ2-2
V: TRBV7-2
size: NA
D: NA
CDR3: CASSLVLGVGTGELFF
DNA: TGTGCCAGCAGCTTAGTGCTGGGGGTGGGCACCGGGGAGCTGTTTTTT